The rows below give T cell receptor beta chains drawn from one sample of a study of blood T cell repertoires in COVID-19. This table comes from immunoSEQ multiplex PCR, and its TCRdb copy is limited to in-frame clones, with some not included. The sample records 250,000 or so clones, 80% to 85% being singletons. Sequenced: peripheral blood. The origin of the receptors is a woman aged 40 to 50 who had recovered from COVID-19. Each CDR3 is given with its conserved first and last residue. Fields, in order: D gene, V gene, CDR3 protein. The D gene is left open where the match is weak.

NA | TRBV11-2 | CASSLDQGGIYEQYF
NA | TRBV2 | CASSGDSSVLFF
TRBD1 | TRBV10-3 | CAISDPGTGNAEAFF
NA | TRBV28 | CASSLEDRVGQYF
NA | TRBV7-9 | CASSPLGGQTYGYTF
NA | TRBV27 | CASSLYQSRGTQYF
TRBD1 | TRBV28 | CASSSPGQGGDTDTQYF
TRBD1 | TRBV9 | CASSVGAGTGMETQYF
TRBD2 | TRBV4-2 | CASSPAVSGGFYEQYF
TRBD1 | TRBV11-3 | CASRPQGEETQYF
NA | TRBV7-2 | CASSLASTGTDTQYF
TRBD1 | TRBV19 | CASSSGQGSFQPQHF
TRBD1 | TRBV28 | CASSFPRQGSSDSNQPQHF
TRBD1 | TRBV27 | CASRENRGTTGNTIYF
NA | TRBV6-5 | CASTHPGGGNEQYF
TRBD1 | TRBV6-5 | CAHGQGQNTEAFF
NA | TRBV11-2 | CASSSQGNTGELFF
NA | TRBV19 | CASSMGGRYTDTQYF
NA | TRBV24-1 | CATSDPQKGTGELFF
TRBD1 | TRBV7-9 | CASSLGQGTDTQYF
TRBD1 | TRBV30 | CAWRSGQGAEKLFF
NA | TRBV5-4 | CASSFGLAVQETQYF
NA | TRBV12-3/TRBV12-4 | CASGRRVESPLHF
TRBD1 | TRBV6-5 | CAGGQFSYEQYF
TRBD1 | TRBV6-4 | CASNRGAGTEAFF
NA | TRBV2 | CASSLLITDTQYF
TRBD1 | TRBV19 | CASSNRQGADQPQHF
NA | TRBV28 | CASGTGWIYGYTF
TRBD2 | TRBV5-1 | CASSLEQAGADTQYF
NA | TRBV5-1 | CASSPAYISANYGYTF
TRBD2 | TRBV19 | CASSARLAGGTDTQYF
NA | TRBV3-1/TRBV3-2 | CASSQGAGTYEQYF
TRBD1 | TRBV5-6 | CATKGQGQGYGYTF